The 5 T cell receptor beta chains presented below share a single source sample, sequenced in a study of T cell changes during pregnancy in multiple sclerosis. TCRdb's table, derived via immunoSEQ multiplex PCR, lists solely in-frame clones and lacks some. The repertoire holds about 58,000 clones, with roughly 93% as singletons. Source: CD8+ T cells from peripheral blood mononuclear cells, taken in the second trimester of pregnancy. Source of these receptors: a female donor with multiple sclerosis, enrolled in a pregnancy study.

This chain joins TRBV27 and TRBJ2-7, with D uncertain. This CDR3 is 14 amino acids long. Trimming pared 2 bases from V and 4 bases from J, leaving 12 bases between. CDR1 is MNHEY and CDR2 is SMNVEV in the germline V gene (reference sequence). The CDR3 protein is CASSLTPGSYEQYF. CDR3 bases: TGTGCCAGCAGTTTAACCCCGGGTAGTTACGAGCAGTACTTC.

The chain carries TRBV27 and TRBJ1-6; D perhaps matches TRBD1 (6 bases). Germline values: CDR1 MNHEY, CDR2 SMNVEV (reference sequence). The V end lost 2 bases, the J end lost 10 bases, and 18 bases lay between the germline ends. This CDR3 has 16 amino acids. The CDR3 region has the DNA TGTGCCAGCAGTTTACGGCCGACAGGTTTTAACTCACCCCTCCACTTT. The encoded protein is CASSLRPTGFNSPLHF.

This chain joins TRBV4-3 and TRBJ2-5; possible D gene TRBD1, 6 bases. The tail of the sequence fits TRBJ2-7 better, so the J call may be wrong. The V gene's germline CDR1 is LGHNA and CDR2 YSLEER. This CDR3 is built from 15 residues. The CDR3 nucleotides are TGCGCCAGCAGCCAAGATTCGGACAGATCCTACGAGCAGTACTTC. Translated, it gives CASSQDSDRSYEQYF.

V gene TRBV2 combines with J gene TRBJ1-2; unclear D gene. From germline, CDR1 is SNHLY and CDR2 FYNNEI. CDR3 size: 16 residues. Deletions cut 9 bases from V and 0 bases from J, with 20 bases between. In DNA form, the CDR3 reads TGTGCCAGTACCTTTAGTCGGTCCCTAGCTAACTATGGCTACACCTTC. This encodes CASTFSRSLANYGYTF.

There are a few counts of this clone. The sample has other DNA sequences that encode this CDR3 too. The gene calls are TRBV19 and TRBJ1-1; unclear D gene. Germline CDR1 reads LNHDA; CDR2 reads SQIVND (reference sequence). Trimming took 1 base from V and 5 from J, leaving 8 bases between them. The CDR3 length is 13 residues. The DNA of the CDR3 is TGTGCCAGTAGTATAGGGGGAGGGACTGAAGCTTTCTTT. It yields the protein CASSIGGGTEAFF.